This is a list of T cell receptor beta chains from one sample in a study of PD-L1 blockade in urothelial cancer. Libraries were prepared by immunoSEQ multiplex PCR; TCRdb keeps only in-frame clonotypes and omits some of them. Of about 41,000 clones in the sample, 85% were seen once. Source: PBMCs, taken around atezolizumab (anti-PD-L1) treatment. The receptors here all came from a man aged 70-80 years with urothelial cancer. Both conserved end residues are part of each CDR3. Each record gives: D gene, clone size, J gene, V gene, CDR3 protein, CDR3 DNA. A D gene is named only where the DNA matches it firmly. Clone size is stated in some rows and not others, as once, few, many or a class when expanded.

d_call: .; clone_size: .; j_call: TRBJ2-4; v_call: TRBV6-4; cdr3_aa: CASSDQGGDIQYF; cdr3_nt: TGTGCCAGCAGTGACCAGGGAGGAGACATTCAGTACTTC
d_call: .; clone_size: .; j_call: TRBJ1-5; v_call: TRBV15; cdr3_aa: CATSRVTVNQPQHF; cdr3_nt: TGTGCCACCAGCAGAGTGACAGTTAATCAGCCCCAGCATTTT
d_call: TRBD2; clone_size: .; j_call: TRBJ2-3; v_call: TRBV2; cdr3_aa: CASSSQAGEDTQYF; cdr3_nt: TGTGCCAGCAGTTCTCAAGCGGGAGAAGATACGCAGTATTTT
d_call: TRBD1; clone_size: .; j_call: TRBJ2-3; v_call: TRBV7-3; cdr3_aa: CASSYQQGAGDTQYF; cdr3_nt: TGTGCCAGCAGCTATCAACAGGGGGCGGGAGATACGCAGTATTTT
d_call: TRBD1; clone_size: once; j_call: TRBJ2-7; v_call: TRBV5-1; cdr3_aa: CASSPNPGQGIQYF; cdr3_nt: TGCGCCAGCAGCCCCAACCCGGGACAGGGGATCCAGTACTTC
d_call: .; clone_size: once; j_call: TRBJ2-2; v_call: TRBV28; cdr3_aa: CASKPGLAYTGELFF; cdr3_nt: TGTGCCAGCAAACCGGGACTTGCCTACACCGGGGAGCTGTTTTTT
d_call: .; clone_size: .; j_call: TRBJ2-1; v_call: TRBV7-8; cdr3_aa: CASSALANSYNEQFF; cdr3_nt: TGTGCCAGCAGCGCCCTAGCGAACTCCTACAATGAGCAGTTCTTC
d_call: TRBD1; clone_size: .; j_call: TRBJ1-5; v_call: TRBV28; cdr3_aa: CASSLYGTGGAPNQPQHF; cdr3_nt: TGTGCCAGCAGCCTTTACGGGACAGGGGGCGCCCCTAATCAGCCCCAGCATTTT
d_call: TRBD1; clone_size: .; j_call: TRBJ1-2; v_call: TRBV5-1; cdr3_aa: CASSPRTGGNYGYTF; cdr3_nt: TGCGCCAGCAGCCCCCGGACAGGGGGAAACTATGGCTACACCTTC
d_call: .; clone_size: .; j_call: TRBJ2-7; v_call: TRBV5-4; cdr3_aa: CASKGEGEQYF; cdr3_nt: TGTGCCAGCAAGGGGGAAGGGGAGCAGTACTTC
d_call: TRBD2; clone_size: .; j_call: TRBJ2-2; v_call: TRBV19; cdr3_aa: CASTHPGLAGAIPGELFF; cdr3_nt: TGTGCCAGTACCCACCCGGGACTAGCGGGAGCGATCCCCGGGGAGCTGTTTTTT
d_call: .; clone_size: .; j_call: TRBJ2-2; v_call: TRBV19; cdr3_aa: CASSRSATANTGELFF; cdr3_nt: TGTGCCAGTAGCCGCTCTGCCACTGCTAACACCGGGGAGCTGTTTTTT
d_call: .; clone_size: few; j_call: TRBJ2-2; v_call: TRBV27; cdr3_aa: CASSFGSGELFF; cdr3_nt: TGTGCCAGCAGTTTTGGTAGCGGGGAGCTGTTTTTT
d_call: TRBD1; clone_size: .; j_call: TRBJ2-5; v_call: TRBV7-2; cdr3_aa: CASSLGSQGKQETQYF; cdr3_nt: TGTGCCAGCAGCTTAGGGTCACAGGGGAAACAAGAGACCCAGTACTTC
d_call: TRBD1; clone_size: once; j_call: TRBJ1-5; v_call: TRBV18; cdr3_aa: CASSPQRQGSNQPQHF; cdr3_nt: TGTGCCAGCTCACCACAAAGACAGGGTTCCAATCAGCCCCAGCATTTT
d_call: TRBD1; clone_size: .; j_call: TRBJ2-7; v_call: TRBV10-3; cdr3_aa: CAISEPGQGAFEQYF; cdr3_nt: TGTGCCATCAGTGAGCCGGGACAGGGGGCATTCGAGCAGTACTTC
d_call: TRBD2; clone_size: once; j_call: TRBJ2-1; v_call: TRBV27; cdr3_aa: CASSLKTLAGGLEDEQFF; cdr3_nt: TGTGCCAGCAGTTTAAAGACGTTAGCGGGAGGGCTTGAGGATGAGCAGTTCTTC
d_call: TRBD2; clone_size: once; j_call: TRBJ2-7; v_call: TRBV5-5; cdr3_aa: CASSPGRTTYEQYF; cdr3_nt: TGTGCCAGCAGCCCCGGGAGGACCACCTACGAGCAGTACTTC
d_call: .; clone_size: .; j_call: TRBJ2-7; v_call: TRBV14; cdr3_aa: CASSRHADSYEQYF; cdr3_nt: TGTGCCAGCAGCCGGCACGCGGACTCCTACGAGCAGTACTTC
d_call: TRBD2; clone_size: .; j_call: TRBJ2-7; v_call: TRBV6-4; cdr3_aa: CASSEAGTSNYEQYF; cdr3_nt: TGTGCCAGCAGTGAGGCCGGGACTAGCAACTACGAGCAGTACTTC
d_call: TRBD1; clone_size: .; j_call: TRBJ2-7; v_call: TRBV28; cdr3_aa: CASSLGSRDRGYEQYF; cdr3_nt: TGTGCCAGCAGTTTGGGTAGTAGGGACAGGGGTTACGAGCAGTACTTC
d_call: .; clone_size: once; j_call: TRBJ2-5; v_call: TRBV6-1; cdr3_aa: CASNINGQIQETQYF; cdr3_nt: TGTGCCAGCAATATAAATGGACAGATACAAGAGACCCAGTACTTC
d_call: .; clone_size: .; j_call: TRBJ2-3; v_call: TRBV13; cdr3_aa: CASRGGLTDTQYF; cdr3_nt: TGTGCCAGCAGGGGGGGTCTCACAGATACGCAGTATTTT
d_call: TRBD2; clone_size: .; j_call: TRBJ2-1; v_call: TRBV30; cdr3_aa: CAWSRRTSDTHEQFF; cdr3_nt: TGTGCCTGGAGTCGGAGGACTAGCGACACCCATGAGCAGTTCTTC
d_call: .; clone_size: .; j_call: TRBJ1-4; v_call: TRBV11-2; cdr3_aa: CASSPGNRGEKLFF; cdr3_nt: TGTGCCAGCAGCCCAGGAAACAGAGGGGAAAAACTGTTTTTT
d_call: TRBD1; clone_size: few; j_call: TRBJ2-1; v_call: TRBV4-1; cdr3_aa: CASSQVQGSNNEQFF; cdr3_nt: TGCGCCAGCAGCCAAGTACAGGGGTCCAACAATGAGCAGTTCTTC
d_call: .; clone_size: .; j_call: TRBJ2-7; v_call: TRBV7-3; cdr3_aa: CASSLGGAVLSEQYF; cdr3_nt: TGTGCCAGCAGCTTAGGGGGCGCGGTACTATCCGAGCAGTACTTC
d_call: .; clone_size: .; j_call: TRBJ2-3; v_call: TRBV7-2; cdr3_aa: CASSPYTDTQYF; cdr3_nt: TGTGCCAGCAGCCCCTACACAGATACGCAGTATTTT
d_call: TRBD2; clone_size: .; j_call: TRBJ2-7; v_call: TRBV27; cdr3_aa: CASSSLRDYHSYEQYF; cdr3_nt: TGTGCCAGCAGTTCGTTACGGGACTACCACTCCTACGAGCAGTACTTC
d_call: TRBD1; clone_size: .; j_call: TRBJ1-4; v_call: TRBV11-1; cdr3_aa: CASSRTGEGKLFF; cdr3_nt: TGTGCCAGCAGCCGGACAGGGGAAGGAAAACTGTTTTTT
d_call: TRBD2; clone_size: few; j_call: TRBJ2-2; v_call: TRBV13; cdr3_aa: CASSPLAGANTGELFF; cdr3_nt: TGTGCCAGCAGCCCATTAGCGGGGGCGAACACCGGGGAGCTGTTTTTT
d_call: TRBD1; clone_size: .; j_call: TRBJ2-1; v_call: TRBV7-7; cdr3_aa: CASSPDRDREQFF; cdr3_nt: TGTGCTAGCAGTCCAGACAGGGACCGTGAGCAGTTCTTC
d_call: .; clone_size: .; j_call: TRBJ2-2; v_call: TRBV6-1; cdr3_aa: CASTTVAGQTGELFF; cdr3_nt: TGTGCCAGCACCACTGTAGCGGGACAGACCGGGGAGCTGTTTTTT
d_call: TRBD2; clone_size: .; j_call: TRBJ2-1; v_call: TRBV2; cdr3_aa: CASSELAGGYNEQFF; cdr3_nt: TGTGCCAGCAGTGAACTAGCGGGAGGTTACAATGAGCAGTTCTTC
d_call: .; clone_size: .; j_call: TRBJ2-7; v_call: TRBV7-9; cdr3_aa: CASSLKGEEQYF; cdr3_nt: TGTGCCAGCAGCTTAAAAGGGGAAGAGCAGTACTTC
d_call: TRBD1; clone_size: .; j_call: TRBJ2-2; v_call: TRBV5-1; cdr3_aa: CASRRGQGSNTGELFF; cdr3_nt: TGCGCCAGCAGGCGTGGACAGGGGAGCAACACCGGGGAGCTGTTTTTT
d_call: TRBD1; clone_size: .; j_call: TRBJ2-6; v_call: TRBV2; cdr3_aa: CASSATGGAGANVLTF; cdr3_nt: TGTGCCAGCAGCGCGACAGGGGGCGCTGGGGCCAACGTCCTGACTTTC
d_call: .; clone_size: .; j_call: TRBJ2-7; v_call: TRBV6-1; cdr3_aa: CASSEGYGGVGRSYEQYF; cdr3_nt: TGTGCCAGCAGTGAAGGATATGGGGGCGTCGGTCGCTCCTACGAGCAGTACTTC
d_call: TRBD2; clone_size: .; j_call: TRBJ2-3; v_call: TRBV10-1; cdr3_aa: CASSESIRAKLADTSDTQYF; cdr3_nt: TGCGCCAGCAGTGAGTCGATCCGGGCGAAGCTAGCGGATACATCCGATACGCAGTATTTT
d_call: TRBD1; clone_size: once; j_call: TRBJ1-1; v_call: TRBV29-1; cdr3_aa: CSVEAGGITEAFF; cdr3_nt: TGCAGCGTTGAGGCAGGGGGCATCACTGAAGCTTTCTTT
d_call: TRBD1; clone_size: .; j_call: TRBJ2-7; v_call: TRBV12-5; cdr3_aa: CASGLARQGAQGGYEQYF; cdr3_nt: TGTGCTAGTGGTTTGGCTCGACAGGGGGCGCAAGGCGGCTACGAGCAGTACTTC
d_call: .; clone_size: .; j_call: TRBJ2-6; v_call: TRBV7-2; cdr3_aa: CASSTRPNSGANVLTF; cdr3_nt: TGTGCCTCTTCGACCAGGCCTAACTCTGGGGCCAACGTCCTGACTTTC
d_call: TRBD2; clone_size: .; j_call: TRBJ2-3; v_call: TRBV15; cdr3_aa: CATSGERGSTDTQYF; cdr3_nt: TGTGCCACCAGCGGAGAGCGGGGGAGCACAGATACGCAGTATTTT
d_call: .; clone_size: .; j_call: TRBJ2-3; v_call: TRBV9; cdr3_aa: CASSPVSTDTQYF; cdr3_nt: TGTGCCAGCAGCCCCGTTAGCACAGATACGCAGTATTTT
d_call: TRBD1; clone_size: once; j_call: TRBJ1-2; v_call: TRBV30; cdr3_aa: CAWSRQGLNYGYTF; cdr3_nt: TGTGCCTGGAGTCGACAGGGGCTAAACTATGGCTACACCTTC
d_call: TRBD1; clone_size: once; j_call: TRBJ1-1; v_call: TRBV5-1; cdr3_aa: CASSSTGQINTEAFF; cdr3_nt: TGCGCCAGCAGCTCAACGGGACAGATTAACACTGAAGCTTTCTTT
d_call: .; clone_size: .; j_call: TRBJ2-5; v_call: TRBV19; cdr3_aa: CASTGRGHETQYF; cdr3_nt: TGTGCCAGTACGGGCAGAGGGCACGAGACCCAGTACTTC
d_call: .; clone_size: .; j_call: TRBJ1-4; v_call: TRBV18; cdr3_aa: CASSHRQTNEKLFF; cdr3_nt: TGTGCCAGCTCTCATCGACAGACTAATGAAAAACTGTTTTTT
d_call: .; clone_size: .; j_call: TRBJ2-5; v_call: TRBV5-4; cdr3_aa: CASSLYSVETQYF; cdr3_nt: TGTGCCAGCAGCTTGTATAGCGTTGAGACCCAGTACTTC
d_call: .; clone_size: .; j_call: TRBJ1-4; v_call: TRBV4-1; cdr3_aa: CASSHVGRAYGNEKLFF; cdr3_nt: TGCGCCAGCAGCCACGTGGGCAGGGCTTACGGTAATGAAAAACTGTTTTTT
d_call: .; clone_size: .; j_call: TRBJ1-1; v_call: TRBV6-1; cdr3_aa: CASSEGGGTEAFF; cdr3_nt: TGTGCCAGCAGTGAAGGCGGAGGCACTGAAGCTTTCTTT
d_call: .; clone_size: few; j_call: TRBJ1-3; v_call: TRBV4-2; cdr3_aa: CASSQAPTASGNTIYF; cdr3_nt: TGTGCCAGCAGCCAAGCCCCAACAGCCTCTGGAAACACCATATATTTT
d_call: TRBD1; clone_size: .; j_call: TRBJ2-5; v_call: TRBV19; cdr3_aa: CASTGQGTEETQYF; cdr3_nt: TGTGCCAGTACCGGACAGGGGACGGAAGAGACCCAGTACTTC
d_call: .; clone_size: .; j_call: TRBJ2-1; v_call: TRBV5-1; cdr3_aa: CASSLLGAGAKSGLSYNEQFF; cdr3_nt: TGCGCCAGCAGCTTGTTAGGAGCAGGGGCCAAAAGCGGACTCTCCTACAATGAGCAGTTCTTC